The 31 T cell receptor beta chains below were found in one sample sequenced in a study of tumor-infiltrating lymphocytes in localized non-small cell lung cancer. The assay was immunoSEQ multiplex PCR, and TCRdb's table has in-frame clones only and misses some. The sample shows over 15,000 clones, around 70% of them seen only once. Sample: lung tumor tissue. The receptors were sampled from a human donor with non-small cell lung cancer.

This clone was seen a few times. The CDR3: CASSIDRAGGGIGEQFF. DNA of the CDR3: TGTGCCAGTAGTATAGATCGCGCAGGCGGGGGGATAGGTGAGCAGTTCTTC. The chain couples TRBV19 to TRBJ2-1; 8 bases are shared with TRBD2. CDR1 and CDR2 from the germline V gene are LNHDA and SQIVND (reference sequence). The CDR3 is 17 amino acids. Trimming took 0 bases from V and 9 from J; bases not matched to a gene: 13.

The rearrangement joins TRBV5-4 to TRBJ1-2; unclear D gene. Trimming took 0 bases from V and 6 from J, leaving 6 bases between them. In germline, CDR1 is SGHNT, CDR2 YYREEE (reference sequence). The CDR3 length is 12 residues. CDR3 bases: TGTGCCAGCAGCTTGGCGGGAGATGGCTACACCTTC. This sequence encodes CASSLAGDGYTF.

The sample holds one count of this clone. The rearrangement joins TRBV29-1 to TRBJ2-3; either TRBD1 or TRBD2 may fit D (5 bases each). V was shortened by 4 bases and J by 2 bases, with 7 bases between the two germline ends. The germline CDR1 and CDR2 sequences are SQVTM and ANQGSEA. The CDR3 has 12 residues. The CDR3 loop is CSVVGTTDTQYF. Written as DNA, the CDR3 is TGCAGCGTTGTAGGGACCACAGATACGCAGTATTTT.

The chain employs TRBV5-1 and TRBJ2-7; D gene unclear. CDR1 is SGHRS, CDR2 YFSETQ, per germline. V lost 5 bases and J 2 bases, leaving 5 bases between the germline ends. This CDR3 is 11 amino acids long. In DNA form, the CDR3 reads TGCGCCAGCAGACTCGCCTACGAGCAGTACTTC. It yields the protein CASRLAYEQYF.

The chain uses TRBV5-6 and TRBJ2-1; D perhaps matches TRBD1 (6 bases). V dropped 2 bases and J dropped 10 bases, with 16 bases sitting between them. The V gene's germline CDR1 is SGHDT and CDR2 YYEEEE. The CDR3 totals 14 residues. CDR3: CASSFSGPDREQFF. In DNA form, the CDR3 reads TGTGCCAGCAGCTTCTCGGGCCCAGACAGGGAGCAGTTCTTC.

This sequence joins TRBV27 and TRBJ2-7, with 10 bases aligning to TRBD2. Germline V gene data show CDR1 as MNHEY and CDR2 as SMNVEV (reference sequence). V shed 4 bases, J shed 3 bases, and the junction held 6 bases outside the gene matches. The CDR3 length is 15 residues. The CDR3 DNA reads as TGTGCCAGCAGTTCTCTAGCTAGCGGGAGCTACGAGCAGTACTTC. Amino acid sequence: CASSSLASGSYEQYF.

The chain uses TRBV4-2 and TRBJ1-1; D uncertain. Germline V lookup: CDR1 LGHNA, CDR2 YNFKEQ. Trimming shortened V by 0 bases and J by 5 bases, and 10 bases separated the two germline ends. The CDR3 extends over 14 amino acids. The CDR3 DNA reads TGTGCCAGCAGCCAAGAAGGGTTGGGGACTGAAGCTTTCTTT. This gives the protein CASSQEGLGTEAFF.

The V gene is TRBV18, the J gene TRBJ2-3, with D unresolved. The germline V gene encodes CDR1 KGHSH and CDR2 LQKENI. Trimming took 5 bases from V and 2 from J, leaving 11 bases between them. CDR3 length equals 14 residues. DNA of the CDR3: TGTGCCAGCTCATTTCTGATACTCACAGATACGCAGTATTTT. Amino acid sequence: CASSFLILTDTQYF.

This rearrangement joins TRBV15 to TRBJ2-1; maybe TRBD1 (6 bases). In germline, CDR1 is LNHNV, CDR2 YYDKDF (reference sequence). V lost 0 bases and J 2 bases, leaving 17 bases between the germline ends. The length of the CDR3 is 18 residues. CDR3 bases: TGTGCCACCAGCAGAGATCAGCCTAGGACAGAAACCTACAATGAGCAGTTCTTC. It is translated as CATSRDQPRTETYNEQFF.

The sample holds a few counts of this clone. An end of the junction does not agree with germline; a read error may underlie this. The chain is built from TRBV4-1 and TRBJ1-2, with D possibly matching TRBD1 (6 bases). Germline lookup yields CDR1 MGHRA and CDR2 YSYEKL. The CDR3 loop spans 16 amino acids. CDR3 bases: TGTGCCAGCAGCCAAGCCGTGGGGGGCGAGAACTATGGCTACACCTTC. Its protein product is CASSQAVGGENYGYTF.

The chain is built from TRBV19 and TRBJ1-6; D unclear. Trimming pared 8 bases from V and 8 bases from J, leaving 19 bases between. This CDR3 region has 15 residues. CDR1 LNHDA and CDR2 SQIVND come from the germline V gene (reference sequence). The CDR3 here is CASSFLGILDSPLHF. Here the CDR3 DNA reads TGTGCCAGTTCTTTCCTCGGGATCCTCGATTCACCCCTCCACTTT.

The rearrangement uses TRBV23-1 and TRBJ2-1; 8 nucleotides align to TRBD2. TRBV23-1 is filed as an ORF, its function uncertain. CDR3 length equals 16 residues. Unmatched junction bases numbered 3, after V lost 0 bases and J lost 2 bases. This CDR3 reads CASSQSRRGAYNEQFF. Here the CDR3 DNA reads TGCGCCAGCAGTCAATCGAGGCGGGGGGCCTACAATGAGCAGTTCTTC.

This clone was seen a handful of times. This rearrangement joins TRBV11-2 to TRBJ2-2, with D perhaps matching TRBD2 (7 bases). Trimming pared 4 bases from V and 4 bases from J, leaving 13 bases between. The CDR3 totals 15 residues. CDR1 SGHAT and CDR2 FQNNGV come from the germline V gene. CDR3 region: CASSSVGGATGELFF. The CDR3 DNA follows: TGTGCCAGCAGCTCGGTTGGGGGGGCCACCGGGGAGCTGTTTTTT.

V and J are TRBV30 and TRBJ2-5; D is perhaps TRBD2 (5 bases). Germline V CDR1 and CDR2: GTSNPN, SVGIG (reference sequence). This CDR3 is built from 14 residues. Deletions cut 5 bases from V and 3 bases from J, with 16 bases between. Here the CDR3 reads CAWSLGSLKETQYF. DNA of the CDR3: TGTGCCTGGTCCTTGGGGAGTCTGAAAGAGACCCAGTACTTC.

This clone was found once. The chain recombines TRBV5-4 with TRBJ2-1, with 15 positions matching TRBD2. There are 18 residues in the CDR3. J lost 4 bases, V lost 4 bases, and 9 bases had no gene match. The germline gives CDR1 SGHNT, CDR2 YYREEE (reference sequence). In DNA, the CDR3 is TGTGCCAGCAGCCCCTCGGGACTAGCGGGAGGATCTTACAATGAGCAGTTCTTC. This encodes CASSPSGLAGGSYNEQFF.

DNA for the CDR3: TGTGCCAGCAGTGAGGGGGATAATTCACCCCTCCACTTT. Amino acids: CASSEGDNSPLHF. The chain joins TRBV6-4 to TRBJ1-6; TRBD1 is a possible D gene (5 bases). Trimming took off 3 bases at V and 5 bases at J, with 5 bases between the two ends. The CDR3 totals 13 residues. The germline CDR1 and CDR2 sequences are MRHNA and SNTAGT.

This rearrangement joins TRBV25-1 to TRBJ2-3; D perhaps matches TRBD1 (5 bases). Germline V gene lookup returns CDR1 MGHDK and CDR2 SYGVNS. The CDR3 spans 14 residues. V shed 5 bases and J shed 2 bases, with 11 bases lying between them. In nucleotides, the CDR3 is TGTGCCAGCAGTCGACAGAGACACACAGATACGCAGTATTTT. This gives the protein CASSRQRHTDTQYF. Full variable domain (outside the CDR3, taken from reference TRBV25-1 and TRBJ2-3): EADIYQTPRYLVIGTGKKITLECSQTMGHDKMYWYQQDPGMELHLIHYSYGVNSTEKGDLSSESTVSRIRTEHFPLTLESARPSHTSQYLCASSRQRHTDTQYFGPGTRLTVL.

The V gene is TRBV5-1, the J gene TRBJ2-1; TRBD2 matches at 9 bases. V lost 4 bases to trimming and J lost 8 bases; unmatched junction nucleotides: 16. The CDR3 extends over 17 amino acids. Per germline, CDR1 SGHRS and CDR2 YFSETQ. The CDR3 DNA reads TGCGCCAGCAGCCGAACCCTACTAGCGGGTTGGCGGGATGAGCAGTTCTTC. This encodes CASSRTLLAGWRDEQFF.

The chain recombines TRBV7-9 with TRBJ2-5; D is ambiguous. Germline CDR1 reads SEHNR; CDR2 reads FQNEAQ (reference sequence). The CDR3 sequence is 15 residues long. V was shortened by 1 base and J by 1 base, with 10 bases between the two germline ends. The CDR3 sequence is CASSLGSQTQETQYF. The CDR3 DNA reads as TGTGCCAGCAGCTTAGGGTCGCAGACCCAAGAGACCCAGTACTTC.

The chain couples TRBV30 to TRBJ1-5; no clear D. The ends were cut back, 1 base at V and 0 bases at J, with 4 bases in the middle. Germline CDR1 reads GTSNPN; CDR2 reads SVGIG (reference sequence). This CDR3 is built from 13 residues. The CDR3 here is CAWSGNSNQPQHF. CDR3 DNA sequence: TGTGCCTGGAGTGGAAATAGCAATCAGCCCCAGCATTTT.

This clone has just a few counts. The J gene is TRBJ1-1, the V gene TRBV28, with unresolved D. V was trimmed by 5 bases and J by 4 bases, leaving 11 bases between them. The CDR3 runs to 13 residues. CDR1 and CDR2 from the germline V gene are MDHEN and SYDVKM. CDR3 residues: CASSTLGPTEAFF. In DNA form, the CDR3 reads TGTGCCAGCAGTACTCTCGGGCCCACTGAAGCTTTCTTT.

The J gene is TRBJ1-3, the V gene TRBV5-6; D is ambiguous. Trimming removed 5 bases from V and 1 base from J, with 19 bases in between. This CDR3 is 17 amino acids long. Germline V gene data show CDR1 as SGHDT and CDR2 as YYEEEE. Here the CDR3 reads CASSSMTNRASGNTIYF. In DNA form, the CDR3 reads TGTGCCAGCAGTTCGATGACCAATCGAGCATCTGGAAACACCATATATTTT. The variable domain in full, completed from reference TRBV5-6 and TRBJ1-3, reads DAGVTQSPTHLIKTRGQQVTLRCSPKSGHDTVSWYQQALGQGPQFIFQYYEEEERQRGNFPDRFSGHQFPNYSSELNVNALLLGDSALYLCASSSMTNRASGNTIYFGEGSWLTVV.

The chain joins TRBV19 to TRBJ1-5; D is ambiguous. V was shortened by 11 bases and J by 4 bases, with 15 bases between the two germline ends. CDR1 LNHDA and CDR2 SQIVND come from the germline V gene (reference sequence). The CDR3 is 13 residues long. Here the CDR3 reads CAAQRDANQPQHF. The CDR3 nucleotides are TGTGCCGCCCAAAGGGATGCGAATCAGCCCCAGCATTTT.

CDR3 nucleotide sequence: TGTGCCAGCAGTTACGGCCAGGCAACTACCGGGGAGCTGTTTTTT. Translated, it gives CASSYGQATTGELFF. The chain employs TRBV6-5 and TRBJ2-2, with D hard to call. This CDR3 is 15 amino acids long. V was pared by 2 bases and J by 5 bases, with 12 bases between. The germline gives CDR1 MNHEY, CDR2 SVGAGI.

V is TRBV10-3 and J is TRBJ1-5; the D gene is possibly TRBD1 (6 bases). The CDR3 consists of 18 residues. V lost 1 base and J lost 1, with 17 bases in between. Germline V gene sequence: CDR1 ENHRY, CDR2 SYGVKD. Written as DNA, the CDR3 is TGTGCCATCAGTGAGTATAGACAGGATAGTTTAAGCAATCAGCCCCAGCATTTT. It encodes CAISEYRQDSLSNQPQHF.

This rearrangement joins TRBV30 to TRBJ1-1; 10 nucleotides match TRBD1. The V gene end was trimmed by 2 bases and the J gene end by 3 bases; junction bases not matched to a gene: 6. The CDR3 loop spans 15 amino acids. Germline-derived CDR1 and CDR2 are GTSNPN and SVGIG (reference sequence). The CDR3 bases are TGTGCCTGGAGTACTGGACAGGGGGGGGACACTGAAGCTTTCTTT. Protein sequence: CAWSTGQGGDTEAFF.

This clone ranks as medium-sized. The chain couples TRBV6-5 to TRBJ1-1; tentative D call: TRBD1 (6 bases). V was pared by 7 bases and J by 1 base, with 10 bases between. The CDR3 has 13 residues. The germline V gene encodes CDR1 MNHEY and CDR2 SVGAGI. CDR3 loop: CASKPQGNTEAFF. The CDR3 DNA follows: TGTGCCAGCAAACCACAGGGGAACACTGAAGCTTTCTTT.

This clone was detected only once. DNA for the CDR3: TGTGCCAGCATAGGCAGTATTGAGCAGTACTTC. It codes for CASIGSIEQYF. The V gene is TRBV2, the J gene TRBJ2-7; D is ambiguous. Between the trimmed V and J ends, which lost 7 bases and 7 bases, there was a span of 11 bases. Germline V gene lookup returns CDR1 SNHLY and CDR2 FYNNEI. The CDR3 runs to 11 residues.

The chain combines TRBV5-5 with TRBJ1-1; weak D call: TRBD1 (6 bases). The CDR3 runs to 15 residues. V was pared by 0 bases and J by 6 bases, with 15 bases between. Germline values: CDR1 SGHKS, CDR2 YYEKEE (reference sequence). The CDR3 DNA follows: TGTGCCAGCAGCTTGGAGGGGGGATCCTTTGCTGAAGCTTTCTTT. Translated, it gives CASSLEGGSFAEAFF.

This clone showed up just a few times. V is TRBV9 and J is TRBJ2-1, with 11 bases aligning to TRBD2. V lost 3 bases and J lost 6; bases outside the gene matches: 5. Germline values: CDR1 SGDLS, CDR2 YYNGEE. This CDR3 region has 15 residues. In DNA, the CDR3 is TGTGCCAGCAGCGCCGGACTAGCGGGTGGCAATGAGCAGTTCTTC. Translation gives CASSAGLAGGNEQFF.

This rearrangement joins TRBV18 to TRBJ1-5, with D tentatively TRBD1 (6 bases). The CDR3 covers 16 residues. In germline, CDR1 is KGHSH, CDR2 LQKENI. V lost 2 bases and J lost 4, with 15 bases in between. The CDR3 region is CASSPEGVGGNQPQHF. In nucleotides, the CDR3 is TGTGCCAGCTCACCAGAGGGGGTAGGAGGAAATCAGCCCCAGCATTTT.